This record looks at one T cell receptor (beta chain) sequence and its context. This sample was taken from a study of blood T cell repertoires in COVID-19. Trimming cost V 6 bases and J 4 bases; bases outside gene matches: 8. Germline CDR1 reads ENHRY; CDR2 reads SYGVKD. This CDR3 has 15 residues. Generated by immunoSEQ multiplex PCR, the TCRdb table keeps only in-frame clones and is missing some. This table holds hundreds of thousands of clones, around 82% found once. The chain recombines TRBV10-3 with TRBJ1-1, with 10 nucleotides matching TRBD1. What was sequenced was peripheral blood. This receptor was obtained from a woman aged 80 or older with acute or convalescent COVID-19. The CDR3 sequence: CAISRDRGVATEAFF. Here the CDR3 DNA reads TGTGCCATCAGCCGGGACAGGGGAGTTGCCACTGAAGCTTTCTTT.